Shown below are 19 T cell receptor beta chains from a single sample sequenced in a study of T cell responses to AZD1222 COVID-19 vaccine. The protocol was immunoSEQ multiplex PCR, while the TCRdb copy is restricted to in-frame clones and leaves out a portion. The table includes nearly 80,000 clones, 65% to 85% detected once. The input for sequencing was peripheral blood, taken on day 0 of AZD1222 vaccination. The receptors stem from an adult in good health.

The chain couples TRBV27 to TRBJ1-5, with D perhaps matching TRBD1 (5 bases). There are 14 residues in the CDR3. Trimming cost V 7 bases and J 4 bases, with 14 bases left between them. Germline V gives CDR1 MNHEY, CDR2 SMNVEV (reference sequence). The CDR3 coding sequence is TGTGCCAGCAACCTTTTAGGGGCGAATCAGCCCCAGCATTTT. The encoded protein is CASNLLGANQPQHF.

The CDR3 spells CASSPWTGANTGELFF. The CDR3 bases are TGTGCCAGCTCACCCTGGACAGGGGCGAACACCGGGGAGCTGTTTTTT. The rearrangement joins TRBV18 to TRBJ2-2, with 9 bases aligning to TRBD1. In germline, CDR1 is KGHSH, CDR2 LQKENI. V was clipped by 3 bases and J by 0 bases; unmatched bases: 2. The CDR3 loop spans 16 amino acids.

Only a few counts were recorded for this clone. The gene calls are TRBV5-5 and TRBJ1-4; 7 nucleotides align to TRBD1. J lost 8 bases, V lost 2 bases, and 12 bases had no gene match. In germline, CDR1 is SGHKS, CDR2 YYEKEE (reference sequence). CDR3 length equals 16 residues. For the CDR3, the DNA is TGTGCCAGCAGCTTAATACCGGGACAGACGGGCGAAAAACTGTTTTTT. This encodes CASSLIPGQTGEKLFF.

The V call is TRBV19, the J call TRBJ1-3; no firm D call. CDR3 length: 13 amino acids. Per germline, CDR1 LNHDA and CDR2 SQIVND (reference sequence). V lost 1 base and J 3 bases, leaving 4 bases between the germline ends. CDR3 nucleotide sequence: TGTGCCAGTAGTATAGCGCATGGAAACACCATATATTTT. Its protein is CASSIAHGNTIYF.

This chain joins TRBV7-2 and TRBJ2-3, with 14 bases matching TRBD2. Unmatched junction bases numbered 13, after V lost 0 bases and J lost 5 bases. CDR1 is SGHTA, CDR2 FQGNSA, per germline. The CDR3 loop spans 20 amino acids. The CDR3, as DNA: TGTGCCAGCAGCTTAGCCCCGGGACTAGCGGGAGTAGTGGTATTAGATACGCAGTATTTT. Translated: CASSLAPGLAGVVVLDTQYF.

The gene calls are TRBV7-6 and TRBJ2-1; 7 bases are a match to TRBD1. Per the germline V gene, CDR1 is SGHVS and CDR2 is FNYEAQ. The CDR3 contains 13 residues. Germline trimming cut 4 bases from V and 5 bases from J; bases unmatched to any gene: 2. Here the CDR3 DNA reads TGTGCCAGCAGCTCGGGACAGAACAATGAGCAGTTCTTC. Its protein is CASSSGQNNEQFF.

V is TRBV23-1 and J is TRBJ2-7, with D unresolved. TRBV23-1 is recorded as an ORF, its role being uncertain. V lost 8 bases and J lost 3, with 17 bases in between. This CDR3 spans 14 amino acids. The CDR3 coding sequence is TGCGCCAGCCCTCTCAAAGCTAGAGACTACGAGCAGTACTTC. This gives the protein CASPLKARDYEQYF.

This chain uses TRBV3-1 (or the pseudogene TRBV3-2) with TRBJ1-6; TRBD1 aligns across 7 bases. The junction had 6 bases not matched to a gene; V was cut back by 3 bases and J by 7 bases. CDR3 length equals 15 residues. The germline CDR1 and CDR2 sequences are LGHDT and YNNKEL (reference sequence). As DNA, the CDR3 is TGTGCCAGCAGCCAGAACAGGGGTCTCAATTCACCCCTCCACTTT. Translation: CASSQNRGLNSPLHF.

This chain uses TRBV2 with TRBJ1-4; 9 nucleotides align to TRBD1. J lost 8 bases, V lost 5 bases, and 6 bases had no gene match. Germline CDR1 SNHLY, CDR2 FYNNEI. This CDR3 has 14 residues. As DNA, the CDR3 is TGTGCCAGCAGTTGGGGACAGGGCCGAGAAAAACTGTTTTTT. Protein product: CASSWGQGREKLFF.

The genes are TRBV19 and TRBJ1-5, with 12 nucleotides matching TRBD1. Germline CDR1 reads LNHDA; CDR2 reads SQIVND (reference sequence). Trimming at V came to 5 bases and at J to 2 bases, leaving 16 bases not matched to a gene. The CDR3 has 20 residues. The CDR3: CASSDTLNGTGGLGNQPQHF. Here the CDR3 DNA reads TGTGCCAGTAGTGATACTCTTAACGGGACAGGGGGCCTGGGCAATCAGCCCCAGCATTTT.

The chain joins TRBV6-6 to TRBJ1-2; D unresolved. Trimming took 6 bases from V and 5 from J, leaving 10 bases between them. Germline loops: CDR1 MNHNY, CDR2 SVGAGI (reference sequence). The CDR3 is 12 residues long. CDR3 protein: CASSVAFYGYTF. The CDR3 DNA is TGTGCCAGCAGCGTAGCTTTTTATGGCTACACCTTC.

This clone was seen only a few times. The V and J genes are TRBV11-2 and TRBJ2-1; the match to TRBD1 covers 9 bases. The V segment lost 6 bases and the J segment 2 bases; nucleotides outside the gene matches: 5. Germline V lookup: CDR1 SGHAT, CDR2 FQNNGV. The CDR3 runs to 15 residues. In DNA form, the CDR3 reads TGTGCCAGCAGGACCGGGACAGGGACCTACAATGAGCAGTTCTTC. Translation gives CASRTGTGTYNEQFF. The full variable domain, in which reference TRBV11-2 and TRBJ2-1 provide the parts outside the CDR3, is EAGVAQSPRYKIIEKRQSVAFWCNPISGHATLYWYQQILGQGPKLLIQFQNNGVVDDSQLPKDRFSAERLKGVDSTLKIQPAKLEDSAVYLCASRTGTGTYNEQFFGPGTRLTVL.

The chain has TRBV4-2 and TRBJ1-3, with TRBD1 matching 7 bases. The CDR3 consists of 16 residues. The germline V gene has CDR1 LGHNA and CDR2 YNFKEQ. V was pared by 0 bases and J by 4 bases, with 6 bases of the junction left unmatched. The CDR3 loop reads CASSQEPGGSGNTIYF. Here the CDR3 DNA reads TGTGCCAGCAGCCAAGAGCCAGGGGGGTCAGGAAACACCATATATTTT.

This clone was picked up a small number of times. This CDR3 reads CASSIALITSGRRNEQFF. The CDR3 nucleotides are TGTGCCAGTAGTATAGCCCTCATCACTAGCGGGAGGAGGAATGAGCAGTTCTTC. The chain joins TRBV19 to TRBJ2-1; 12 bases are a match to TRBD2. CDR1 and CDR2 (germline): LNHDA, SQIVND (reference sequence). V was pared by 1 base and J by 7 bases, with 11 bases of the junction left unmatched. The CDR3 is 18 residues long.

V is TRBV11-2 and J is TRBJ2-4, with unresolved D. CDR3 length equals 11 residues. The germline V gene encodes CDR1 SGHAT and CDR2 FQNNGV. Trimming stripped 1 base from V and 7 bases from J, with 2 bases between. CDR3: CASSLGNIQYF. DNA for the CDR3: TGTGCCAGCAGCTTAGGCAACATTCAGTACTTC.

CDR3 in amino acids: CASTRQGEGGYTF. The CDR3 DNA reads as TGTGCCAGTACCAGGCAGGGAGAGGGTGGCTACACCTTC. This chain joins TRBV19 and TRBJ1-2, with D perhaps matching TRBD1 (5 bases). Trimming removed 7 bases from V and 7 bases from J, with 16 bases in between. The CDR3 totals 13 residues. The germline CDR1 and CDR2 sequences are LNHDA and SQIVND (reference sequence).

The chain combines TRBV6-1 with TRBJ1-5; 7 bases match TRBD1. Per germline, CDR1 MNHNS and CDR2 SASEGT. The V gene end was trimmed by 3 bases and the J gene end by 2 bases; junction bases not matched to a gene: 7. This CDR3 is 16 amino acids long. This CDR3 is CASSDDRENGNQPQHF. The DNA for the CDR3 is TGTGCCAGCAGTGACGACAGGGAGAATGGCAATCAGCCCCAGCATTTT.

The chain couples TRBV18 to TRBJ2-7; 10 bases match TRBD2. CDR3 length equals 15 residues. Germline V CDR1 and CDR2: KGHSH, LQKENI. The V and J ends lost 0 bases and 6 bases, in that order; junction bases with no gene match: 5. CDR3 protein: CASSPPGLAGVEQYF. Here the CDR3 DNA reads TGTGCCAGCTCACCACCGGGCCTAGCGGGGGTCGAGCAGTACTTC.

J is TRBJ2-7 and V is TRBV30; D is perhaps TRBD1 or TRBD2 (5 bases each). The CDR3 is made up of 15 amino acids. V gave up 0 bases and J gave up 0 bases, with 12 bases separating them. Germline V gene data show CDR1 as GTSNPN and CDR2 as SVGIG (reference sequence). In DNA, the CDR3 is TGTGCCTGGAGTGTACCGGGGCGGAACTCCTACGAGCAGTACTTC. It is translated as CAWSVPGRNSYEQYF.